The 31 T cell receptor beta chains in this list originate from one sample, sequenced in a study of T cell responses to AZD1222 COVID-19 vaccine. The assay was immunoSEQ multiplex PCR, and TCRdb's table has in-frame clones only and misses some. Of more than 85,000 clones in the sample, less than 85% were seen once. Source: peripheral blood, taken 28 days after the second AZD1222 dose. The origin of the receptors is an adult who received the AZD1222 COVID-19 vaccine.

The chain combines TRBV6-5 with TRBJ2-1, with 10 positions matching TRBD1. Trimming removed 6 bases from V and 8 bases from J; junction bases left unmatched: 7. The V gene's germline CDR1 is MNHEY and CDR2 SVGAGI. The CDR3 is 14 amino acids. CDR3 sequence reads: CASSPGTGVYEQFF. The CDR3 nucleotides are TGTGCCAGCAGCCCCGGGACAGGGGTTTATGAGCAGTTCTTC.

The CDR3 nucleotides read TGTGCCACCCGACTAGCGCGTAACAATGAGCAGTTCTTC. Translated, it gives CATRLARNNEQFF. This chain links TRBV6-5 with TRBJ2-1; TRBD2 aligns across 8 bases. The CDR3 has 13 amino acids. Germline V CDR1 and CDR2: MNHEY, SVGAGI. V lost 10 bases to trimming and J lost 5 bases; unmatched junction nucleotides: 7.

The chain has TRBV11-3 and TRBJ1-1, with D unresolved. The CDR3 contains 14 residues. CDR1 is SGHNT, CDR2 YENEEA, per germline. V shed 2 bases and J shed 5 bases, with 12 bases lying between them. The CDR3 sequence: CASSLSAQSTEAFF. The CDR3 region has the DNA TGTGCCAGCAGCTTATCAGCACAGTCGACTGAAGCTTTCTTT.

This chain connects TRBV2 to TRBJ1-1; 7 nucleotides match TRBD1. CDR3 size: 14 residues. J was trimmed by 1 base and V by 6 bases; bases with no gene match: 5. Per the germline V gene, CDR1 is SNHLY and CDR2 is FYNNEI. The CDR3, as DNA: TGTGCCAGCAGGGAGGGACAGACGAACACTGAAGCTTTCTTT. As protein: CASREGQTNTEAFF.

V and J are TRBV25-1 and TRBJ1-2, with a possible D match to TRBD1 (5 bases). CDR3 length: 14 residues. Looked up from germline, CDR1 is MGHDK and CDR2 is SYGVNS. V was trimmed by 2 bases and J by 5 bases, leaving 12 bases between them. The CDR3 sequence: CASSETGTNYGYTF. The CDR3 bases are TGTGCCAGCAGTGAAACCGGGACCAATTATGGCTACACCTTC.

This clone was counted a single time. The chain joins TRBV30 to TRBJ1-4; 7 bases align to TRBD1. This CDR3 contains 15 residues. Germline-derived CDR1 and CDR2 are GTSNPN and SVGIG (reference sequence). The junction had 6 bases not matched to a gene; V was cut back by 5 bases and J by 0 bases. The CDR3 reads CAWSLGTATNEKLFF. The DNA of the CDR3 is TGTGCCTGGTCTCTTGGGACAGCAACTAATGAAAAACTGTTTTTT.

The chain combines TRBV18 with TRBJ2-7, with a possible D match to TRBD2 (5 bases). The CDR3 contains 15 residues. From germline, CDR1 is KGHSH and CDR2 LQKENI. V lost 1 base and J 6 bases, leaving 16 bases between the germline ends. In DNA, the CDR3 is TGTGCCAGCTCACCACGCCCGGGAACGGAAGGCGAGCAGTACTTC. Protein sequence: CASSPRPGTEGEQYF.

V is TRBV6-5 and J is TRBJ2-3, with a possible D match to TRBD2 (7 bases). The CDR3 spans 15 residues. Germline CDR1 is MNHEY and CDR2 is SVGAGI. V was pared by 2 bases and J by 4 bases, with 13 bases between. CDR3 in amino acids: CASSYGGGASDTQYF. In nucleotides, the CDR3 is TGTGCCAGCAGTTACGGGGGGGGCGCATCAGATACGCAGTATTTT.

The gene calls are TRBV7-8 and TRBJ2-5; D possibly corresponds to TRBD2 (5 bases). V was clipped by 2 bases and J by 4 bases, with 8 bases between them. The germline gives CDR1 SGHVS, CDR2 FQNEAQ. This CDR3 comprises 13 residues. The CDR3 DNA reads TGTGCCAGCAGCTTAAGTGCGGGAGAGACCCAGTACTTC. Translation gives CASSLSAGETQYF. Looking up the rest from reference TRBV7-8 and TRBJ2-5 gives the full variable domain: GAGVSQSPRYKVAKRGQDVALRCDPISGHVSLFWYQQALGQGPEFLTYFQNEAQLDKSGLPSDRFFAERPEGSVSTLKIQRTQQEDSAVYLCASSLSAGETQYFGPGTRLLVL.

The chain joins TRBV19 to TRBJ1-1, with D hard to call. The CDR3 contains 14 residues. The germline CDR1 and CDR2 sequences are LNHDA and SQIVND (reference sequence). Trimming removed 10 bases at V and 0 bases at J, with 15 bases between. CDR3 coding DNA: TGTGCCACCCGGTCTGGTCTCATGAACACTGAAGCTTTCTTT. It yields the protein CATRSGLMNTEAFF.

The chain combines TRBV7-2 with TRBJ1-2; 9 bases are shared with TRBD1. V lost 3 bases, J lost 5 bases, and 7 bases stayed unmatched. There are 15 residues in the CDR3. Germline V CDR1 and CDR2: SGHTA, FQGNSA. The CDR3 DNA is TGTGCCAGCAGCTTGGGGGGACAGGGTGATTATGGCTACACCTTC. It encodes CASSLGGQGDYGYTF. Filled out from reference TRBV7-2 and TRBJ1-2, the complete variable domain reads GAGVSQSPSNKVTEKGKDVELRCDPISGHTALYWYRQSLGQGLEFLIYFQGNSAPDKSGLPSDRFSAERTGGSVSTLTIQRTQQEDSAVYLCASSLGGQGDYGYTFGSGTRLTVV.

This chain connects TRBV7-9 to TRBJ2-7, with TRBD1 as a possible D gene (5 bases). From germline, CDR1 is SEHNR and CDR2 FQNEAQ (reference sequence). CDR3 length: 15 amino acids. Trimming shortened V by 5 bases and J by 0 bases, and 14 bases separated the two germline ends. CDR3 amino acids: CASSIGHSASYEQYF. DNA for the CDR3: TGTGCCAGCAGCATTGGACATTCCGCCTCCTACGAGCAGTACTTC. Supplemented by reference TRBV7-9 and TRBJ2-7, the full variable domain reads DTGVSQNPRHKITKRGQNVTFRCDPISEHNRLYWYRQTLGQGPEFLTYFQNEAQLEKSRLLSDRFSAERPKGSFSTLEIQRTEQGDSAMYLCASSIGHSASYEQYFGPGTRLTVT.

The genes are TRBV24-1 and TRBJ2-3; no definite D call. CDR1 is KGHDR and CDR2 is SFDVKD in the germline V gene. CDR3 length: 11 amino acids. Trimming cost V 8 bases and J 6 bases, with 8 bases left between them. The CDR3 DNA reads TGTGCCACCATGAAGGGCGATACGCAGTATTTT. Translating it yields CATMKGDTQYF.

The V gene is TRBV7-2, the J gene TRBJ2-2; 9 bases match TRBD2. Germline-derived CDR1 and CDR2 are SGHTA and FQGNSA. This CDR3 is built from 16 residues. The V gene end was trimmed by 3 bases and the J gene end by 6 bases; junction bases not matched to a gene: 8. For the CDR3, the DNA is TGTGCCAGCAGCTTTAGGCTAGCGGGAAGGTCCGGGGAGCTGTTTTTT. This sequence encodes CASSFRLAGRSGELFF.

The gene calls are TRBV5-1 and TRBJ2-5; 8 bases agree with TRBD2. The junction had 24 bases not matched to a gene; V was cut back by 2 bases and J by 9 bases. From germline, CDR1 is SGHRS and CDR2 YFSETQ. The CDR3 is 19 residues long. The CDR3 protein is CASSLRGDTAGAKRGSQYF. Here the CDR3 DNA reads TGCGCCAGCAGCTTAAGAGGGGATACAGCGGGAGCTAAGAGAGGGTCCCAGTACTTC.

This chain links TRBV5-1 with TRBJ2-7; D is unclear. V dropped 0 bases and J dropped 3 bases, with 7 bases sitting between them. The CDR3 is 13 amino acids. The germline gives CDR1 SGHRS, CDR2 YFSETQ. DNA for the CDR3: TGCGCCAGCAGCTTGGAGGGCATCTACGAGCAGTACTTC. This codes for CASSLEGIYEQYF.

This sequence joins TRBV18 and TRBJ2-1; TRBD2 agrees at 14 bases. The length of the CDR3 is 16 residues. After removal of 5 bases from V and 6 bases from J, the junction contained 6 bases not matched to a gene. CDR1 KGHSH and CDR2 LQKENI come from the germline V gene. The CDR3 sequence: CASSYGTSGGRNEQFF. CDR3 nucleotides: TGTGCCAGCTCATATGGGACTAGCGGGGGCCGCAATGAGCAGTTCTTC.

The CDR3 is CASSVRSRGTPNTGELFF. CDR3 DNA sequence: TGTGCCAGCAGCGTTCGTTCAAGGGGGACACCCAACACCGGGGAGCTGTTTTTT. The chain recombines TRBV21-1 with TRBJ2-2; TRBD1, the table's D call, was not compared with the DNA. TRBV21-1 is shown as a pseudogene. The CDR3 is 18 residues long.

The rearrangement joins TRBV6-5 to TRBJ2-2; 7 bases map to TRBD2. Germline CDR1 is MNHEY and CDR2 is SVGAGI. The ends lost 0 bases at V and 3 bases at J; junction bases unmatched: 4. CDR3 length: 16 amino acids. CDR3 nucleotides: TGTGCCAGCAGTTACTCGATTCGGGGGGACACCGGGGAGCTGTTTTTT. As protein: CASSYSIRGDTGELFF.

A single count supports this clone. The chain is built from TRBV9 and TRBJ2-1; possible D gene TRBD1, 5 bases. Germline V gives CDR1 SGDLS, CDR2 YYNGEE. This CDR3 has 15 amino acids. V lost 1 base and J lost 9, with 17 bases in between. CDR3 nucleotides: TGTGCCAGCAGCGTACTTGGTGCAGGGCACGGTGAGCAGTTCTTC. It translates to CASSVLGAGHGEQFF.

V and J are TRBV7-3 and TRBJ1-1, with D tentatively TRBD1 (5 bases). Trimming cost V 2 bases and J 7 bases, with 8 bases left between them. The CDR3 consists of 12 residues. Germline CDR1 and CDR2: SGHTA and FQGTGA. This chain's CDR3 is CASSLQGGEAFF. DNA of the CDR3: TGTGCCAGCAGCTTACAGGGTGGTGAAGCTTTCTTT.

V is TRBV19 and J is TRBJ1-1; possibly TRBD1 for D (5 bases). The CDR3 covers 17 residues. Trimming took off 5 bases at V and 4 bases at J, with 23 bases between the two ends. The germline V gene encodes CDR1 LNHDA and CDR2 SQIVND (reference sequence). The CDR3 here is CASSPATATDRGTEAFF. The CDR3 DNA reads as TGTGCCAGTAGTCCGGCGACAGCGACCGACCGGGGCACTGAAGCTTTCTTT.

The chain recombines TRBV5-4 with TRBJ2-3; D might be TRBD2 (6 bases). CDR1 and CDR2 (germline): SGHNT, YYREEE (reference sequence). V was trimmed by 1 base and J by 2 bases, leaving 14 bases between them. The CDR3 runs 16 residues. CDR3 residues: CASSLLGGTDTDTQYF. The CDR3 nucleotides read TGTGCCAGCAGCTTGTTGGGGGGAACAGACACAGATACGCAGTATTTT.

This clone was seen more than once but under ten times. CDR3 sequence reads: CASSQLGAPNYGYTF. CDR3 coding DNA: TGTGCCAGCAGCCAGTTGGGGGCTCCTAACTATGGCTACACCTTC. V gene TRBV3-1 (or the pseudogene TRBV3-2) combines with J gene TRBJ1-2, with D possibly being TRBD1 (6 bases). The germline CDR1 and CDR2 sequences are LGHDT and YNNKEL (reference sequence). V was clipped by 3 bases and J by 0 bases, with 11 bases between them. The CDR3 is made up of 15 amino acids.

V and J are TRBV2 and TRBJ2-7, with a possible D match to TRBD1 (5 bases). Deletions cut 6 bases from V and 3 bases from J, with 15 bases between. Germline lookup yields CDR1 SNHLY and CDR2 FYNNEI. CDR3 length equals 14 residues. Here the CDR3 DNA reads TGTGCCAGCAGCGCTCAGGGAAAAGGCTACGAGCAGTACTTC. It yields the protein CASSAQGKGYEQYF. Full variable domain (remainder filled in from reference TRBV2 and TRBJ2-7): EPEVTQTPSHQVTQMGQEVILRCVPISNHLYFYWYRQILGQKVEFLVSFYNNEISEKSEIFDDQFSVERPDGSNFTLKIRSTKLEDSAMYFCASSAQGKGYEQYFGPGTRLTVT.

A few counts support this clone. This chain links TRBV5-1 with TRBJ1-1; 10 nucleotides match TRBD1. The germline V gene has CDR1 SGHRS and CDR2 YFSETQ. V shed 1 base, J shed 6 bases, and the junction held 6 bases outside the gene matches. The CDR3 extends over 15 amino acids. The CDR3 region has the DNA TGCGCCAGCAGCTTGAATCAGGGGACAGGGGCTGAAGCTTTCTTT. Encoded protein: CASSLNQGTGAEAFF.

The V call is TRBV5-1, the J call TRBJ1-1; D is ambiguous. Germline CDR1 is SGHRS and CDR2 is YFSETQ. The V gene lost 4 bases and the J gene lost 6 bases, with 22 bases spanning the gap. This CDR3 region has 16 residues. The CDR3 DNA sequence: TGCGCCAGCAGCCTCGGATCCGCGGGAGGGAGGTCTGAAGCTTTCTTT. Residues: CASSLGSAGGRSEAFF.

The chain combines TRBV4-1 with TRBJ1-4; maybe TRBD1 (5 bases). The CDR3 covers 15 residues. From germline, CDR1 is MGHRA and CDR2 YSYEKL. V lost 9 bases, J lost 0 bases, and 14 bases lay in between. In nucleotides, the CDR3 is TGCGCCAGTCGGGACGGACGTGCAACTAATGAAAAACTGTTTTTT. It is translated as CASRDGRATNEKLFF.

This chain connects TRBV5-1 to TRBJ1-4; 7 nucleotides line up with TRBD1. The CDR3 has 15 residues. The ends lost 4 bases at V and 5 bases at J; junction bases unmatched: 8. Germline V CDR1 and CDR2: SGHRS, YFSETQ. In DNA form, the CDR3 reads TGCGCCAGCAGCACTTTGGGACAGTGGAATGAAAAACTGTTTTTT. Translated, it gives CASSTLGQWNEKLFF.

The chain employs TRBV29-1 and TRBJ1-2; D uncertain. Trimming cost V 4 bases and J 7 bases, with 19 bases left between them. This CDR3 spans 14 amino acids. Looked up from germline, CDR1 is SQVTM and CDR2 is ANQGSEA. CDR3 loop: CSVVEPSKSRGYTF. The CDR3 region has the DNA TGCAGCGTTGTGGAGCCATCCAAAAGCCGTGGCTACACCTTC.

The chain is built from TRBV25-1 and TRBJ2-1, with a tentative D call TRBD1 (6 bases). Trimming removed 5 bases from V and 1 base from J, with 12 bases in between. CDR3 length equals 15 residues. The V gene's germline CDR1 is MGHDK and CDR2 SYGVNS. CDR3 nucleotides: TGTGCCAGCAGTTGGGGGCGTGTATCCTACAATGAGCAGTTCTTC. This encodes CASSWGRVSYNEQFF.